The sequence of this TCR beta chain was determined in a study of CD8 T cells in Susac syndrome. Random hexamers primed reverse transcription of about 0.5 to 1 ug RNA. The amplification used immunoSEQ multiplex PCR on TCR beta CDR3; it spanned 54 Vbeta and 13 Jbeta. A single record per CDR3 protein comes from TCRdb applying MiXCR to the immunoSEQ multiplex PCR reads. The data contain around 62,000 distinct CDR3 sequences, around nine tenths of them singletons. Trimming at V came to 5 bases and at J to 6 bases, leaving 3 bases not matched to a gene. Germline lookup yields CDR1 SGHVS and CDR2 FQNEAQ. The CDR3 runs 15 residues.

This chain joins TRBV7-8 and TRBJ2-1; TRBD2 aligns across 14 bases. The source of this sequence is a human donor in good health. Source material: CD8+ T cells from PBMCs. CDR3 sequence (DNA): TGTGCCAGCAGCGCGGGACTAGCGGGGGTCAATGAGCAGTTCTTC. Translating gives CASSAGLAGVNEQFF.